These T cell receptor beta chains were read from a single sample in a study of blood T cell repertoires in COVID-19. Profiling relied on immunoSEQ multiplex PCR, and the TCRdb table lists in-frame clones only, not all of them. The sample includes roughly 430,000 clones, 88% seen only once; the top ten take around 2.1%. Sequenced material: PBMCs or T cells enriched from blood (not recorded which). The origin of the receptors is a woman between 40 and 55 years old with acute COVID-19. Each CDR3 is given with its conserved first and last residue. D genes are given only for firm matches. Only part of the rows carry a size: once, few, many, or a class if the clone is expanded.

>TRBV27|.|TRBD1|TRBJ2-1
TGTGCCAGCAGTCGGACAGGTCCGTATGAGCAGTTCTTC
CASSRTGPYEQFF
>TRBV14|.|TRBD1|TRBJ1-1
TGTGCCAGCAGCCAAGATATACTTAAATACTTCACAGGGGTCACTGAAGCTTTCTTT
CASSQDILKYFTGVTEAFF
>TRBV6-1|.|.|TRBJ2-1
TGTGCCAGCAGTGAAGGGCACAGCAACGAGCAGTTCTTC
CASSEGHSNEQFF
>TRBV7-9|.|.|TRBJ1-6
TGTGCCAGCAGCTTAGAACCCACAGGGTTGAGTTCACCCCTCCACTTT
CASSLEPTGLSSPLHF
>TRBV6-5|.|.|TRBJ1-1
TGTGCCAGCAGTTACTCTCGACAGAGTGAAGCTTTCTTT
CASSYSRQSEAFF
>TRBV5-1|once|.|TRBJ2-7
TGCGCCAGCAGCACTACAGGGAATGAGCAGTACTTC
CASSTTGNEQYF
>TRBV19|.|.|TRBJ1-6
TGTGCCAGTAGTATTCTGGGCCTCCACAGGAATTCACCCCTCCACTTT
CASSILGLHRNSPLHF
>TRBV7-2|.|.|TRBJ1-2
TGTGCCAGCAGCTTAGCGACGTGGGAGATGAATGGCTACACCTTC
CASSLATWEMNGYTF
>TRBV18|.|.|TRBJ2-1
TGTGCCAGCTCACCGACTTTTGGTTGGAATGAGCAGTTCTTC
CASSPTFGWNEQFF
>TRBV29-1|.|.|TRBJ1-2
TGCAGCGTTCCGTCCACAGCCGGAGGCTACACCTTC
CSVPSTAGGYTF
>TRBV10-3|.|TRBD1|TRBJ2-2
TGTGCCATCAGCCGGGACAGCACAATCACCGGGGAGCTGTTTTTT
CAISRDSTITGELFF
>TRBV15|.|TRBD2|TRBJ2-3
TGTGCCACCAGCAGAGACCCCGCGGGCGGGGGGGCCGTAGATACGCAGTATTTT
CATSRDPAGGGAVDTQYF
>TRBV10-3|.|TRBD1|TRBJ1-2
TGTGCCATCAGTCGGACAGGGGACTATGGCTACACCTTC
CAISRTGDYGYTF
>TRBV2|.|.|TRBJ2-2
TGTGCCAGCAGTTCGGGGGGCTTCAGCACCGGGGAGCTGTTTTTT
CASSSGGFSTGELFF
>TRBV2|once|.|TRBJ2-1
TGTGCCAGCAGAGGGGAGGTGTCCTACAATGAGCAGTTCTTC
CASRGEVSYNEQFF
>TRBV7-6|.|TRBD1|TRBJ1-3
TGTGCCAGCAGCTTGGGACAGGCCCTCTCTGGAAACACCATATATTTT
CASSLGQALSGNTIYF
>TRBV5-1|.|TRBD1|TRBJ2-7
TGCGCCAGCAGAAGGACAGGGGGCGGCGAGCAGTACTTC
CASRRTGGGEQYF
>TRBV7-2|.|.|TRBJ2-7
TGTGCCAGCAGCTGGGACGGACTACTTTCCTACGAGCAGTACTTC
CASSWDGLLSYEQYF
>TRBV19|.|TRBD2|TRBJ2-2
TGTGCCAGTATAAGCGGGGGGGGCACCGGGGAGCTGTTTTTT
CASISGGGTGELFF
>TRBV19|.|TRBD1|TRBJ2-1
TGTGCCAGTAGTATAGTGGAGCTGGACAGGGGCCATAATGAGCAGTTCTTC
CASSIVELDRGHNEQFF
>TRBV11-2|.|TRBD2|TRBJ2-5
TGTGCCAGCAGCTTCTCGACTAGCAAAGAGACCCAGTACTTC
CASSFSTSKETQYF
>TRBV18|.|TRBD1|TRBJ1-2
TGTGCCAGCTCACCCCTTACCGTGACAGGGGTAGGCTACACCTTC
CASSPLTVTGVGYTF
>TRBV3-1/TRBV3-2|.|.|TRBJ1-3
TGTGCCAGCAGCCAAGCGGGAGTTGGAAACACCATATATTTT
CASSQAGVGNTIYF
>TRBV6-5|.|.|TRBJ1-1
TGTGCCAGCAGTTACTACGGGGAGATGAACACTGAAGCTTTCTTT
CASSYYGEMNTEAFF
>TRBV19|.|TRBD1|TRBJ1-6
TGTGCCAGTAGTACAGGGGGCACTTTGCGAAGTAATTCACCCCTCCACTTT
CASSTGGTLRSNSPLHF
>TRBV19|.|TRBD1|TRBJ1-3
TGTGCCAGTAGTCAAGGGGTGGGACAGGGGGCTTCTGGAAACACCATATATTTT
CASSQGVGQGASGNTIYF
>TRBV18|.|.|TRBJ2-3
TGTGCCAGCTCACCTTCTTACACAGATACGCAGTATTTT
CASSPSYTDTQYF
>TRBV27|.|.|TRBJ2-1
TGTGCCAGCCGAGACCGGGGCAATGAGCAGTTCTTC
CASRDRGNEQFF
>TRBV11-3|.|TRBD2|TRBJ2-5
TGTGCCAGCAGCTTTTCGGGGGGGACTCAAGAGACCCAGTACTTC
CASSFSGGTQETQYF
>TRBV5-1|.|TRBD1|TRBJ1-2
TGCGCCAGCAGCTTGGTCACAGGGGGTAACTATGGCTACACCTTC
CASSLVTGGNYGYTF
>TRBV21-1|.|.|TRBJ1-3
TGTGCCAGCAGCAACGACAGGGTAAGCTCTGGAAACACCATATATTTT
CASSNDRVSSGNTIYF
>TRBV19|.|TRBD1|TRBJ1-1
TGTGCCAGTAGTACATACAGGGGCCCGGCTTTCTTT
CASSTYRGPAFF
>TRBV11-3|once|.|TRBJ2-1
TGTGCCAGCAGCTCCCGACACTCTTCCTACAATGAGCAGTTCTTC
CASSSRHSSYNEQFF
>TRBV6-5|.|.|TRBJ1-1
TGTGCCAGCAGGGCAACCAGGGACACTGAAGCTTTCTTT
CASRATRDTEAFF
>TRBV7-2|.|TRBD1|TRBJ1-2
TGTGCCAGCAGCGCGGGACAGGGGTCCGGCTATGGCTACACCTTC
CASSAGQGSGYGYTF
>TRBV19|once|.|TRBJ1-2
TGTGCCAGTAGTGTCTGGCACAGGGACTATGGCTACACCTTC
CASSVWHRDYGYTF
>TRBV7-7|.|.|TRBJ1-5
TGTGCCAGCAGCCCGGAGGGCAGATCCAATCAGCCCCAGCATTTT
CASSPEGRSNQPQHF
>TRBV11-3|.|TRBD2|TRBJ2-7
TGTGCCAGCAGACGGGAGGGGGGCGAGCAGTACTTC
CASRREGGEQYF
>TRBV7-9|.|.|TRBJ2-3
TGTGCCAGCAGCCCCTTTTATGGGCGGGAAGATACGCAGTATTTT
CASSPFYGREDTQYF
>TRBV27|once|.|TRBJ1-1
TGTGCCAGCAGTTTAGGTTTTCTAGGGAACACTGAAGCTTTCTTT
CASSLGFLGNTEAFF
>TRBV2|.|.|TRBJ1-5
TGTGCCAGCAGTAGATCAGGGTCGAGTCAGCCCCAGCATTTT
CASSRSGSSQPQHF
>TRBV23-1|.|.|TRBJ1-5
TGCGCCAGCAGTCAATCCAAGCACCGATCGACAGGAGGAAATCAGCCCCAGCATTTT
CASSQSKHRSTGGNQPQHF
>TRBV2|once|TRBD1|TRBJ1-4
TGTGCCAGCAGAACCGGACAGGGGAGGAAGTTCACTAATGAAAAACTGTTTTTT
CASRTGQGRKFTNEKLFF
>TRBV7-2|.|TRBD2|TRBJ2-5
TGTGCCAGCAGCTGGAACGGGGGGGGGCAAGAGACCCAGTACTTC
CASSWNGGGQETQYF
>TRBV9|.|.|TRBJ2-1
TGTGCCAGCAGCGTAACCGCGGGGGAGCAGTTCTTC
CASSVTAGEQFF
>TRBV6-5|.|.|TRBJ1-5
TGTGCCAGCAGTTTAGGACAGCTCAATCAGCCCCAGCATTTT
CASSLGQLNQPQHF